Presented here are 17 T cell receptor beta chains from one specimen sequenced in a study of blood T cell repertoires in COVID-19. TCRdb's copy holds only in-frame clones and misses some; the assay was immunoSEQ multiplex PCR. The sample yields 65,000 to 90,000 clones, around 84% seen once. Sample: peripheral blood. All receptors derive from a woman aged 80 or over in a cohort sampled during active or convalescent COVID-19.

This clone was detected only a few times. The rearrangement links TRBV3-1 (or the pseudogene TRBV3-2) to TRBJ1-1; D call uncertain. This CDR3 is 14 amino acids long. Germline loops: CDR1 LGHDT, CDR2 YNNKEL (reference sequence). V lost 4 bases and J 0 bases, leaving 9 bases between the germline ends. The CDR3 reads CASSRGNMNTEAFF. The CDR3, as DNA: TGTGCCAGCAGCCGAGGGAACATGAACACTGAAGCTTTCTTT.

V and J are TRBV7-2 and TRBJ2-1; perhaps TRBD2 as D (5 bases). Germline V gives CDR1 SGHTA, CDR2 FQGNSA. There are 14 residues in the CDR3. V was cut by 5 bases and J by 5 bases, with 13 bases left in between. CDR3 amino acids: CASSQPGYHNEQFF. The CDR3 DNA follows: TGTGCCAGCAGCCAACCGGGGTATCACAATGAGCAGTTCTTC.

The CDR3 loop is CASTPDRARTGELFF. In DNA, the CDR3 is TGTGCCAGCACACCCGACAGGGCGCGCACCGGGGAGCTGTTTTTT. J is TRBJ2-2 and V is TRBV27; 7 positions agree with TRBD1. Trimming cost V 7 bases and J 4 bases; bases outside gene matches: 9. CDR1 is MNHEY and CDR2 is SMNVEV in the germline V gene (reference sequence). The CDR3 has 15 amino acids.

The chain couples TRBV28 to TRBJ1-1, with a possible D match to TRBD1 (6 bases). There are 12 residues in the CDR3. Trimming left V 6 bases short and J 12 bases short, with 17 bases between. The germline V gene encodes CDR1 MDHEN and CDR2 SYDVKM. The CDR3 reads CASSSRDTKSFF. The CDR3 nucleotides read TGTGCCAGCAGCAGCCGGGACACGAAGTCTTTCTTT.

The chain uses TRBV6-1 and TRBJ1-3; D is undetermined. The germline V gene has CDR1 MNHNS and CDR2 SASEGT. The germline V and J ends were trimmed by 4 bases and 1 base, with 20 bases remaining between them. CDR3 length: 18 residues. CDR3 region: CASSGEDSLSYSGNTIYF. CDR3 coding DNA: TGTGCCAGCAGTGGGGAGGATTCCCTATCCTATTCTGGAAACACCATATATTTT.

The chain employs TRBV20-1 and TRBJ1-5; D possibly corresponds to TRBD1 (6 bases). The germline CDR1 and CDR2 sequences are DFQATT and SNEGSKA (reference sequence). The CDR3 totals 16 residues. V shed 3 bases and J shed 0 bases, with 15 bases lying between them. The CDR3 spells CSASTQGGYSNQPQHF. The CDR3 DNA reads TGCAGTGCTAGTACACAGGGAGGGTATAGCAATCAGCCCCAGCATTTT.

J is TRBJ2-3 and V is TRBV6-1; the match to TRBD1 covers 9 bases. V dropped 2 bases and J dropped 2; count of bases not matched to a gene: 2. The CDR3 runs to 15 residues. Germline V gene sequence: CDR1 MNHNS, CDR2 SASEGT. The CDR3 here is CASSEWTGDTDTQYF. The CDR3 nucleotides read TGTGCCAGCAGTGAATGGACAGGGGACACAGATACGCAGTATTTT.

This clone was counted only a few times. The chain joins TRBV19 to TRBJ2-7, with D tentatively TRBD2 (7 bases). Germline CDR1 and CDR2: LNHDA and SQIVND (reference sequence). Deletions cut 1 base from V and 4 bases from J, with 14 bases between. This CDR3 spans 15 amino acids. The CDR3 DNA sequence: TGTGCCAGTAGTATAGCAAGCGGGACAATATACGAGCAGTACTTC. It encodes CASSIASGTIYEQYF. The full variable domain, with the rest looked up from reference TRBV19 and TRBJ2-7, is DGGITQSPKYLFRKEGQNVTLSCEQNLNHDAMYWYRQDPGQGLRLIYYSQIVNDFQKGDIAEGYSVSREKKESFPLTVTSAQKNPTAFYLCASSIASGTIYEQYFGPGTRLTVT.

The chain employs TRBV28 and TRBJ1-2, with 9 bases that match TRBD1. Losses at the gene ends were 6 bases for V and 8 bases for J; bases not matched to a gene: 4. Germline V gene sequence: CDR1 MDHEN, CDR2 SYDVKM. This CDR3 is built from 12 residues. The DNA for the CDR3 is TGTGCCAGCAGGACAGGGGGGAAAGGCTACACCTTC. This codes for CASRTGGKGYTF.

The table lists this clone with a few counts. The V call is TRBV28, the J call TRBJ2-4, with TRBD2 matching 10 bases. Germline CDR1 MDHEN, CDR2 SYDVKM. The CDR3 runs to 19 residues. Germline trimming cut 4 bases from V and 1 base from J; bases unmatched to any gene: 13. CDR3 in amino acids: CASSSPSGRGPSAKNIQYF. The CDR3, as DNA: TGTGCCAGCAGTTCTCCTAGCGGGAGAGGACCTTCGGCCAAAAACATTCAGTACTTC. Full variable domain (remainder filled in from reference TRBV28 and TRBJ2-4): DVKVTQSSRYLVKRTGEKVFLECVQDMDHENMFWYRQDPGLGLRLIYFSYDVKMKEKGDIPEGYSVSREKKERFSLILESASTNQTSMYLCASSSPSGRGPSAKNIQYFGAGTRLSVL.

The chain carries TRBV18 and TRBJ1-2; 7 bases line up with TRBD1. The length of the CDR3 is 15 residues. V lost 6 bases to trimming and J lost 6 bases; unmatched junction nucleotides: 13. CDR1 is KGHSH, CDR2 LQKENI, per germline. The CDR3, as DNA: TGTGCCAGCTCGCATATTACAGGGGCTGAGGATGGCTACACCTTC. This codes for CASSHITGAEDGYTF.

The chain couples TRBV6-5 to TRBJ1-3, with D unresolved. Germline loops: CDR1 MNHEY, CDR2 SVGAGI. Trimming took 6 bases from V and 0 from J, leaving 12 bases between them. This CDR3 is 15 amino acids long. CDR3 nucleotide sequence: TGTGCCAGCAGGGTAACAGTTCACTCTGGAAACACCATATATTTT. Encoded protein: CASRVTVHSGNTIYF.

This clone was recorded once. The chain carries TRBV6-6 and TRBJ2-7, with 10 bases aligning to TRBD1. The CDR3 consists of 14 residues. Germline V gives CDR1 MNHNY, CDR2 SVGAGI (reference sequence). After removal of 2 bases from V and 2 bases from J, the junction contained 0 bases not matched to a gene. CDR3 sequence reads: CASSYGQGAYEQYV. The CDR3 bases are TGTGCCAGCAGTTACGGACAGGGGGCCTACGAGCAGTACGTC.

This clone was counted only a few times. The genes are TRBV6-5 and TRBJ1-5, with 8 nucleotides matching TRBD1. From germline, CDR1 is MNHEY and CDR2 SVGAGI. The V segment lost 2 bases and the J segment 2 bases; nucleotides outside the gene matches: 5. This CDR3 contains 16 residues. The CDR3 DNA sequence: TGTGCCAGCAGTTACGGTGCGGACAGGGGCAATCAGCCCCAGCATTTT. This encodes CASSYGADRGNQPQHF.

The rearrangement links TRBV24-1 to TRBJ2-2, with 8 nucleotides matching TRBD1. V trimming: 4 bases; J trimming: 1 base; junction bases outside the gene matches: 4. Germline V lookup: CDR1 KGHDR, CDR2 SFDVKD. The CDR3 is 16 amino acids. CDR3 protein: CATSDPGTGNTGELFF. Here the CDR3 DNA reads TGTGCCACCAGTGACCCCGGGACAGGGAACACCGGGGAGCTGTTTTTT.

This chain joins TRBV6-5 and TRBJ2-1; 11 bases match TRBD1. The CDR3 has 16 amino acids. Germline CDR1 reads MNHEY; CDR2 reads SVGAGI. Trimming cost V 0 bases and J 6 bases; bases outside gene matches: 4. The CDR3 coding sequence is TGTGCCAGCAGTTACTCCGGGACAGGGGGGGCCAATGAGCAGTTCTTC. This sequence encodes CASSYSGTGGANEQFF.

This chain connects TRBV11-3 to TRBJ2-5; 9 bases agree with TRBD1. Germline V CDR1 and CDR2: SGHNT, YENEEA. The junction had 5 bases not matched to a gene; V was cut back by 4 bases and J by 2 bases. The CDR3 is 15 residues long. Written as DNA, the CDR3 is TGTGCCAGCAGCTCGATGACAGGGGGGCAAGAGACCCAGTACTTC. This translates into CASSSMTGGQETQYF.